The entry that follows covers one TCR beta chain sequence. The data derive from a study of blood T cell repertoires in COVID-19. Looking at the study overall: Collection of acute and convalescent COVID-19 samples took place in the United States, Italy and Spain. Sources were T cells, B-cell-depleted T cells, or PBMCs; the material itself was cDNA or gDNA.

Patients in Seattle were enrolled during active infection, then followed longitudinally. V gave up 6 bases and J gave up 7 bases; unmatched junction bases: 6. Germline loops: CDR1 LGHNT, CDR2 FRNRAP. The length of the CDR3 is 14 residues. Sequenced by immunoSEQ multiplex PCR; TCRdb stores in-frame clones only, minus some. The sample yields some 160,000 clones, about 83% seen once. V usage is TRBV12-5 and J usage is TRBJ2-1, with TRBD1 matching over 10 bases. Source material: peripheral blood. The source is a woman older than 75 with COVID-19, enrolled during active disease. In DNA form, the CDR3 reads TGTGCTAGTGGACCGGGACAGGGGATGAATGAGCAGTTCTTC. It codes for CASGPGQGMNEQFF.